Below, 27 T cell receptor beta chains from the same sample are listed, as sequenced in a study of spatial heterogeneity in lung cancer. Time point meaning: sample taken at primary tumor resection. Notes on the study in general: How many expanded intratumoral alpha and beta TCRs were present tracked the tumor mutation count, which was a count of nonsynonymous mutations.

Their antigens are not known. TCRdb redid the calling of the 5' RACE reads with MiXCR, one entry per CDR3 protein. The profile covers around 5,800 distinct CDR3 sequences, with approximately 7.5% appearing a single time and around 28% taken by the ten largest. Specimen: lung tumor tissue, collected at surgery. The receptors derive from a female donor with early-stage non-small cell lung cancer.

This clonotype was detected ten times or more. In DNA form, the CDR3 reads TGTGCCAGCAGCGTAGGAAGCGGGTCCCCCTACGAGCAGTACTTC. Translation gives CASSVGSGSPYEQYF. V and J are TRBV9 and TRBJ2-7; D perhaps matches TRBD2 (6 bases). Germline V gene data show CDR1 as SGDLS and CDR2 as YYNGEE. The CDR3 loop spans 15 amino acids. Deletions cut 0 bases from V and 2 bases from J, with 12 bases between.

This clonotype occurred many times. This rearrangement joins TRBV6-2 or TRBV6-3 to TRBJ2-5, with TRBD2 matching over 7 bases. Germline CDR1 and CDR2: MNHEY and SVGEGT. J lost 5 bases, V lost 5 bases, and 8 bases had no gene match. This CDR3 is built from 14 residues. DNA for the CDR3: TGTGCCAGCAGTGCACGGGGGGATTGGGAGACCCAGTACTTC. This gives the protein CASSARGDWETQYF.

This clonotype was counted a single time. The chain couples TRBV6-5 to TRBJ2-3; D ambiguous. Germline V gene lookup returns CDR1 MNHEY and CDR2 SVGAGI. Trimming left V 2 bases short and J 5 bases short, with 14 bases between. The CDR3 runs 15 residues. In nucleotides, the CDR3 is TGTGCCAGCAGTTACCGGGCAGCACCCGGAGATACGCAGTATTTT. Its translation is CASSYRAAPGDTQYF.

This clonotype counts as medium-sized. The chain is built from TRBV5-1 and TRBJ2-3; D call uncertain. The CDR3 has 16 amino acids. Deletions cut 0 bases from V and 2 bases from J, with 13 bases between. Germline V gene data show CDR1 as SGHRS and CDR2 as YFSETQ. CDR3 DNA sequence: TGCGCCAGCAGCTTGGTGGCAGGCTCATCCACAGATACGCAGTATTTT. Encoded protein: CASSLVAGSSTDTQYF. Using reference TRBV5-1 and TRBJ2-3 for the parts outside the CDR3, the full variable domain is KAGVTQTPRYLIKTRGQQVTLSCSPISGHRSVSWYQQTPGQGLQFLFEYFSETQRNKGNFPGRFSGRQFSNSRSEMNVSTLELGDSALYLCASSLVAGSSTDTQYFGPGTRLTVL.

In its sample, this clonotype ranks as medium-sized. V usage is TRBV7-2 and J usage is TRBJ1-4; TRBD1 aligns across 7 bases. V shed 1 base and J 4 bases; nucleotides not matched to a gene: 6. CDR1 and CDR2 from the germline V gene are SGHTA and FQGNSA. This CDR3 region has 16 residues. CDR3 in amino acids: CASSLEWDSGNEKLFF. The DNA of the CDR3 is TGTGCCAGCAGCTTAGAGTGGGACAGTGGTAATGAAAAACTGTTTTTT.

This clonotype was observed at least ten times. This sequence joins TRBV4-2 and TRBJ1-2; D ambiguous. Trimming left V 4 bases short and J 5 bases short, with 14 bases between. The CDR3 totals 14 residues. Germline CDR1 and CDR2: LGHNA and YNFKEQ. CDR3 DNA: TGTGCCAGCAGCCTCTCGGACGGGGAGTATGGCTACACCTTC. Translating it yields CASSLSDGEYGYTF.

The gene calls are TRBV12-3 or TRBV12-4 and TRBJ2-1; 8 bases map to TRBD2. Unmatched junction bases numbered 9, after V lost 5 bases and J lost 6 bases. The CDR3 has 15 residues. The CDR3 DNA sequence: TGTGCCAGCAGTGCCAGGGGCGGGAGGAGCAATGAGCAGTTCTTC. This encodes CASSARGGRSNEQFF.

This clonotype was seen only a few times. A read error is possible here, since a much larger clone lies one base away. The chain recombines TRBV6-2 or TRBV6-3 with TRBJ2-3; D call uncertain. The CDR3 has 13 residues. The germline V gene has CDR1 MNHEY and CDR2 SVGEGT. This chain's CDR3 is CPSTEDGTDTQYF. In DNA, the CDR3 is TGTCCCAGCACCGAGGACGGCACAGATACGCAGTATTTT.

This clonotype was seen ten or more times. The rearrangement links TRBV6-1 to TRBJ2-1; TRBD1 might be the D (5 bases). This CDR3 has 15 amino acids. V was cut by 3 bases and J by 2 bases, with 11 bases left in between. In germline, CDR1 is MNHNS, CDR2 SASEGT. The CDR3 is CASSEEKGPYNEQFF. The CDR3 DNA reads TGTGCCAGCAGTGAGGAGAAGGGGCCCTACAATGAGCAGTTCTTC.

This clonotype was seen at least ten times. The genes are TRBV20-1 and TRBJ1-1, with TRBD1 identical over 10 bases. V lost 6 bases and J lost 4; bases outside the gene matches: 5. This CDR3 has 13 residues. Germline CDR1 and CDR2: DFQATT and SNEGSKA (reference sequence). The CDR3 region has the DNA TGCAGTGCGAGGGACAGGGGTGGCACTGAAGCTTTCTTT. It codes for CSARDRGGTEAFF.

Within the sample, this clonotype is medium-sized. The chain employs TRBV7-2 and TRBJ2-7, with 7 bases that match TRBD1. Germline loops: CDR1 SGHTA, CDR2 FQGNSA. The CDR3 consists of 16 residues. The V and J ends lost 0 bases and 3 bases, in that order; junction bases with no gene match: 8. The CDR3 loop reads CASSLAPGQLNYEQYF. CDR3 nucleotides: TGTGCCAGCAGCTTAGCGCCGGGACAGCTGAACTACGAGCAGTACTTC.

This clonotype came up once. V and J are TRBV3-1 and TRBJ2-2; D call uncertain. In germline, CDR1 is LGHDT, CDR2 YNNKEL (reference sequence). This CDR3 spans 15 amino acids. V was trimmed by 0 bases and J by 5 bases, leaving 10 bases between them. This CDR3 is CASSQDRLETGELFF. The CDR3 region has the DNA TGTGCCAGCAGCCAAGACAGACTTGAAACCGGGGAGCTGTTTTTT. Complete variable domain (other parts from reference TRBV3-1 and TRBJ2-2): DTAVSQTPKYLVTQMGNDKSIKCEQNLGHDTMYWYKQDSKKFLKIMFSYNNKELIINETVPNRFSPKSPDKAHLNLHINSLELGDSAVYFCASSQDRLETGELFFGEGSRLTVL.

This clonotype was recorded many times. J is TRBJ2-4 and V is TRBV7-9; TRBD1 or TRBD2 may be the D gene (5 bases each). The CDR3 has 15 residues. The V end lost 4 bases, the J end lost 6 bases, and 16 bases lay between the germline ends. Germline CDR1 and CDR2: SEHNR and FQNEAQ (reference sequence). The CDR3 nucleotides read TGTGCCAGCAGCTCGGGAAGAGCAGGGAGAAACATTCAGTACTTC. It yields the protein CASSSGRAGRNIQYF.

This clonotype was counted ten times or more. The chain joins TRBV18 to TRBJ2-1; 10 nucleotides match TRBD2. The CDR3 spans 14 residues. The J segment lost 6 bases and the V segment lost 5 bases, leaving 4 bases of the junction unmatched. In germline, CDR1 is KGHSH, CDR2 LQKENI. CDR3 amino acids: CASSALAGANEQFF. The DNA for the CDR3 is TGTGCCAGCTCAGCCCTAGCGGGAGCCAATGAGCAGTTCTTC.

At least ten counts were recorded for this clonotype. The chain links TRBV6-6 to TRBJ1-5; D call uncertain. CDR3 length: 12 residues. CDR1 is MNHNY, CDR2 SVGAGI, per germline (reference sequence). The V and J ends lost 8 bases and 6 bases respectively, with 11 bases between them. The CDR3, as DNA: TGTGCCAGCGGGAGGTATAGTCAGCCCCAGCATTTT. Its protein product is CASGRYSQPQHF.

The sample holds many counts of this clonotype. The chain links TRBV19 to TRBJ2-2; 9 bases map to TRBD1. Looked up from germline, CDR1 is LNHDA and CDR2 is SQIVND (reference sequence). V lost 5 bases to trimming and J lost 5 bases; unmatched junction nucleotides: 6. The CDR3 has 15 amino acids. CDR3 residues: CASSPQTGGTGELFF. CDR3 sequence (DNA): TGTGCCAGTAGTCCCCAGACAGGGGGTACCGGGGAGCTGTTTTTT.

In its sample, this clonotype is medium-sized (0.01 to 0.1%). This chain uses TRBV7-2 with TRBJ2-3, with D maybe TRBD2 (6 bases). V shed 3 bases and J shed 5 bases, with 12 bases lying between them. Looked up from germline, CDR1 is SGHTA and CDR2 is FQGNSA. This CDR3 has 14 amino acids. CDR3 bases: TGTGCCAGCAGCTTCCCGCGGGGTGGAGATACGCAGTATTTT. Translated, it gives CASSFPRGGDTQYF.

This clonotype is classed as medium-sized. The rearrangement joins TRBV27 to TRBJ2-1; 10 bases line up with TRBD2. This CDR3 has 15 residues. Germline CDR1 is MNHEY and CDR2 is SMNVEV (reference sequence). V gave up 5 bases and J gave up 2 bases; unmatched junction bases: 3. CDR3 amino acids: CASSQTSGAYNEQFF. The CDR3, as DNA: TGTGCCAGCAGTCAAACTAGCGGGGCCTACAATGAGCAGTTCTTC.

In this sample, this clonotype turned up many times. This sequence joins TRBV27 and TRBJ2-5; the D is unclear. Germline CDR1 and CDR2: MNHEY and SMNVEV (reference sequence). This CDR3 spans 11 amino acids. V was shortened by 6 bases and J by 2 bases, with 4 bases between the two germline ends. DNA for the CDR3: TGTGCCAGCAGGCAACAAGAGACCCAGTACTTC. Amino acid sequence: CASRQQETQYF.

The table lists this clonotype with many counts. The chain uses TRBV5-4 and TRBJ2-3; D gene ambiguous. Germline assignment: CDR1 SGHNT and CDR2 YYREEE (reference sequence). Between the trimmed V and J ends, which lost 1 base and 5 bases, there was a span of 8 bases. This CDR3 spans 13 amino acids. CDR3 bases: TGTGCCAGCAGCTTGAAAGGACGAGATACGCAGTATTTT. It yields the protein CASSLKGRDTQYF.

This clonotype appeared many times. The V gene is TRBV21-1, the J gene TRBJ2-3; the table names TRBD2, a call not compared with the DNA. TRBV21-1 is a documented pseudogene. This CDR3 comprises 16 residues. This CDR3 reads CASSKDIAGVWDTQYF. As DNA, the CDR3 is TGTGCCAGCAGCAAGGATATAGCGGGAGTGTGGGATACGCAGTATTTT.

In its sample, this clonotype was seen many times. The chain links TRBV6-5 to TRBJ2-7; 8 bases fit TRBD1. This CDR3 is built from 13 residues. V lost 6 bases, J lost 4 bases, and 5 bases stayed unmatched. CDR1 MNHEY and CDR2 SVGAGI come from the germline V gene. Here the CDR3 reads CASRRTGRYEQYF. CDR3 in DNA: TGTGCCAGCAGGAGGACAGGGAGGTACGAGCAGTACTTC.

This clonotype has at least ten counts. The rearrangement uses TRBV28 and TRBJ2-3; 10 bases agree with TRBD2. J was trimmed by 2 bases and V by 1 base; bases with no gene match: 6. CDR1 and CDR2 (germline): MDHEN, SYDVKM. The CDR3 has 17 amino acids. In nucleotides, the CDR3 is TGTGCCAGCAGTTTATTCCCTAGCGGGGGACACACAGATACGCAGTATTTT. Translating it yields CASSLFPSGGHTDTQYF.

There are many counts of this clonotype. CDR3 DNA sequence: TGCAGCGCCGAGCCTACAGGGGCCAGGGGCTATGGCTACACCTTC. This sequence encodes CSAEPTGARGYGYTF. The chain employs TRBV29-1 and TRBJ1-2, with TRBD1 matching over 7 bases. Germline values: CDR1 SQVTM, CDR2 ANQGSEA. The CDR3 covers 15 residues. The V and J ends lost 7 bases and 4 bases, in that order; junction bases with no gene match: 15.

This clonotype is termed medium-sized. The rearrangement links TRBV7-9 to TRBJ2-1; no clear D. V shed 0 bases and J shed 0 bases, with 6 bases lying between them. The CDR3 contains 15 residues. Germline V lookup: CDR1 SEHNR, CDR2 FQNEAQ (reference sequence). CDR3: CASSLAAISYNEQFF. CDR3 bases: TGTGCCAGCAGCTTAGCGGCTATCTCCTACAATGAGCAGTTCTTC.

The chain recombines TRBV7-9 with TRBJ1-1; 8 bases fit TRBD1. The V segment lost 4 bases and the J segment 8 bases; nucleotides outside the gene matches: 6. The CDR3 is made up of 13 amino acids. Looked up from germline, CDR1 is SEHNR and CDR2 is FQNEAQ (reference sequence). CDR3 bases: TGTGCCAGCAGCTCCAGGCAGGGGGCCGAAGCTTTCTTT. Translation gives CASSSRQGAEAFF. Together with reference TRBV7-9 and TRBJ1-1, the CDR3 gives the full variable domain: DTGVSQNPRHKITKRGQNVTFRCDPISEHNRLYWYRQTLGQGPEFLTYFQNEAQLEKSRLLSDRFSAERPKGSFSTLEIQRTEQGDSAMYLCASSSRQGAEAFFGQGTRLTVV.

This clonotype was observed at least ten times. The chain recombines TRBV3-1 with TRBJ2-7; TRBD2 matches at 13 bases. The CDR3 is 15 amino acids. V was pared by 4 bases and J by 5 bases, with 5 bases of the junction left unmatched. CDR1 is LGHDT and CDR2 is YNNKEL in the germline V gene (reference sequence). CDR3 sequence reads: CASSPGLAGVNEQYF. As DNA, the CDR3 is TGTGCCAGCAGCCCTGGACTAGCGGGAGTTAACGAGCAGTACTTC.